Presented here are 20 T cell receptor beta chains from one specimen sequenced in a study of blood T cell repertoires in COVID-19 (dated by TCRdb to the early 2020s). Library construction relied on the immunoSEQ multiplex PCR assay. This immuneACCESS table, as held by TCRdb, lists in-frame sequences with V and J called but not all clones. Of the missing ones, under half trace to an unresolved V gene in checked studies; the others have no known cause. The sample table contains fewer than 350,000 clones; only one count was recorded for under 90% of them. Just under 3% of the sample is held by the ten biggest clonotypes. Sequencing was done on a sample of peripheral blood. Receptors originate from a woman aged 55-69 years with active or convalescent COVID-19.

A few counts support this clone. The chain's CDR3 is CASSGANTGELFF. The CDR3 nucleotides read TGTGCCAGTTCAGGGGCGAACACCGGGGAGCTGTTTTTT. This chain joins TRBV6-5 and TRBJ2-2, with a tentative D call TRBD1 (6 bases). Germline CDR1 reads MNHEY; CDR2 reads SVGAGI. This CDR3 contains 13 residues. The V end lost 9 bases, the J end lost 0 bases, and 8 bases lay between the germline ends.

As for this clone: This sample also contains other DNA sequences that code for the same CDR3. V and J are TRBV9 and TRBJ1-2, with no clear D. Per germline, CDR1 SGDLS and CDR2 YYNGEE. The CDR3 totals 14 residues. Trimming stripped 2 bases from V and 1 base from J, with 9 bases between. The CDR3 DNA reads as TGTGCCAGCAGCGTTGCAGGCCGTAACTATGGCTACACCTTC. It yields the protein CASSVAGRNYGYTF.

This chain joins TRBV7-7 and TRBJ1-1; tentatively, D is TRBD1 (6 bases). Deletions cut 10 bases from V and 10 bases from J, with 13 bases between. This CDR3 comprises 10 residues. Germline loops: CDR1 SSHAT, CDR2 FNYEAQ (reference sequence). The CDR3 coding sequence is TGTGCCACCGAGGGGGAAGGAGCTTTCTTT. Translated, it gives CATEGEGAFF.

This sequence joins TRBV30 and TRBJ1-1; 7 bases match TRBD1. This CDR3 contains 15 residues. Germline CDR1 reads GTSNPN; CDR2 reads SVGIG (reference sequence). V shed 5 bases, J shed 0 bases, and the junction held 9 bases outside the gene matches. The chain's CDR3 is CAWHRTRGVNTEAFF. In DNA form, the CDR3 reads TGTGCCTGGCACAGAACCAGGGGGGTGAACACTGAAGCTTTCTTT.

V is TRBV4-1 and J is TRBJ1-2; no clear D gene. Germline CDR1 is MGHRA and CDR2 is YSYEKL. Trimming removed 0 bases from V and 12 bases from J, with 11 bases in between. The CDR3 runs to 12 residues. The DNA of the CDR3 is TGCGCCAGCAGCCAAGATATGGGCAGCCACACCTTC. It codes for CASSQDMGSHTF.

This clone was detected only once. This rearrangement joins TRBV5-6 to TRBJ2-3; 10 nucleotides match TRBD2. The CDR3 is 18 amino acids. Germline CDR1 reads SGHDT; CDR2 reads YYEEEE. The V and J ends lost 3 bases and 4 bases, in that order; junction bases with no gene match: 14. This CDR3 is CASSSPLLSGGAADTQYF. The CDR3 DNA follows: TGTGCCAGCAGCTCCCCCCTGCTGAGCGGGGGGGCGGCAGATACGCAGTATTTT.

Regarding this clone: At the DNA level, this CDR3 is encoded by other sequences in the same sample as well. The rearrangement links TRBV5-5 to TRBJ2-7; 9 positions agree with TRBD1. The CDR3 runs to 15 residues. With 0 bases clipped from V and 0 bases from J, the junction kept 1 base outside the gene matches. In germline, CDR1 is SGHKS, CDR2 YYEKEE (reference sequence). The CDR3 region has the DNA TGTGCCAGCAGCTTGGGGACAGGGGTCTCCTACGAGCAGTACTTC. Its protein is CASSLGTGVSYEQYF.

The chain employs TRBV6-1 and TRBJ1-1; D not certain. Germline CDR1 and CDR2: MNHNS and SASEGT. Trimming removed 2 bases from V and 4 bases from J, with 14 bases in between. The CDR3 length is 15 residues. The CDR3 sequence: CASSERAEGATEAFF. The DNA for the CDR3 is TGTGCCAGCAGTGAACGCGCTGAGGGAGCCACTGAAGCTTTCTTT.

The chain is built from TRBV12-3 or TRBV12-4 and TRBJ1-5, with D hard to call. V lost 3 bases to trimming and J lost 5 bases, with 5 bases between them. CDR3 length equals 12 residues. CDR3 loop: CASSFGDQPQHF. CDR3 coding DNA: TGTGCCAGCAGTTTCGGGGATCAGCCCCAGCATTTT.

For this clone: This specimen includes other DNA sequences encoding the same CDR3. J is TRBJ2-7 and V is TRBV29-1; possibly TRBD1 for D (5 bases). Trimming removed 6 bases from V and 0 bases from J, with 9 bases in between. This CDR3 region has 12 residues. Per germline, CDR1 SQVTM and CDR2 ANQGSEA. CDR3 region: CSVGQDSYEQYF. The CDR3 DNA reads as TGCAGCGTGGGGCAGGACTCCTACGAGCAGTACTTC.

V usage is TRBV3-1 (or the pseudogene TRBV3-2) and J usage is TRBJ2-5; D may be TRBD1 (5 bases). CDR1 is LGHDT, CDR2 YNNKEL, per germline (reference sequence). The CDR3 totals 15 residues. V lost 5 bases to trimming and J lost 4 bases, with 17 bases between them. The CDR3 loop is CASSDVLQVGETQYF. The CDR3 DNA sequence: TGTGCCAGCAGCGACGTTCTACAGGTCGGAGAGACCCAGTACTTC.

The CDR3 DNA reads TGTGCCAGCAGGGACGACAGGGGGCGGGTCACTGAAGCTTTCTTT. This translates into CASRDDRGRVTEAFF. The chain combines TRBV6-5 with TRBJ1-1; 10 bases line up with TRBD1. Germline lookup yields CDR1 MNHEY and CDR2 SVGAGI. Trimming cost V 6 bases and J 4 bases; bases outside gene matches: 8. CDR3 length equals 15 residues.

This chain uses TRBV9 with TRBJ2-5; TRBD2 is a possible D gene (7 bases). The CDR3 sequence is 14 residues long. The germline V gene has CDR1 SGDLS and CDR2 YYNGEE. With 4 bases removed from V and 5 bases from J, the gap between germline ends came to 15 bases. CDR3 sequence reads: CASSSRGAEETQYF. CDR3 in DNA: TGTGCCAGCAGCTCCCGGGGGGCGGAGGAGACCCAGTACTTC.

On this clone itself: The sample contains more than one DNA sequence encoding this CDR3. The rearrangement joins TRBV5-1 to TRBJ1-1; D not resolved. V lost 0 bases to trimming and J lost 0 bases, with 3 bases between them. The CDR3 runs 13 residues. Per the germline V gene, CDR1 is SGHRS and CDR2 is YFSETQ. The CDR3 coding sequence is TGCGCCAGCAGCTTGGCTCTGAACACTGAAGCTTTCTTT. Amino acid sequence: CASSLALNTEAFF.

This clone occurred a few times. The chain uses TRBV15 and TRBJ1-2; weak D call: TRBD1 (6 bases). Germline CDR1 reads LNHNV; CDR2 reads YYDKDF (reference sequence). The V gene lost 0 bases and the J gene lost 6 bases, with 14 bases spanning the gap. The CDR3 totals 15 residues. CDR3 loop: CATSRDGGGLNGYTF. CDR3 nucleotide sequence: TGTGCCACCAGCAGAGATGGGGGGGGCCTGAATGGCTACACCTTC.

The chain employs TRBV2 and TRBJ2-5; no definite D call. The CDR3 spans 12 residues. Deletions cut 4 bases from V and 5 bases from J, with 8 bases between. CDR1 is SNHLY, CDR2 FYNNEI, per germline. The CDR3 reads CASSAGSETQYF. The CDR3 coding sequence is TGTGCCAGCAGTGCCGGGTCGGAGACCCAGTACTTC. Together with reference TRBV2 and TRBJ2-5, the CDR3 gives the full variable domain: EPEVTQTPSHQVTQMGQEVILRCVPISNHLYFYWYRQILGQKVEFLVSFYNNEISEKSEIFDDQFSVERPDGSNFTLKIRSTKLEDSAMYFCASSAGSETQYFGPGTRLLVL.

Only one count was recorded for this clone. The chain links TRBV7-3 to TRBJ2-7, with 10 bases fitting TRBD1. CDR1 SGHTA and CDR2 FQGTGA come from the germline V gene. V gave up 8 bases and J gave up 4 bases; unmatched junction bases: 11. This CDR3 spans 15 amino acids. The CDR3 region has the DNA TGTGCCAGCTCTTTAGGGGACAGGGGCGGATACGAGCAGTACTTC. It specifies CASSLGDRGGYEQYF.

This chain connects TRBV2 to TRBJ2-3, with D perhaps matching TRBD2 (6 bases). CDR1 and CDR2 (germline): SNHLY, FYNNEI. The CDR3 extends over 15 amino acids. Trimming took 8 bases from V and 2 from J, leaving 17 bases between them. The chain's CDR3 is CASLYRGLLTDTQYF. The CDR3 DNA sequence: TGTGCCAGCCTCTATAGGGGACTGCTCACAGATACGCAGTATTTT.

This clone was counted between two and nine times. This chain links TRBV5-6 with TRBJ1-4; the match to TRBD1 covers 8 bases. The CDR3 runs 14 residues. Germline V gene lookup returns CDR1 SGHDT and CDR2 YYEEEE. Germline trimming cut 2 bases from V and 8 bases from J; bases unmatched to any gene: 5. The CDR3 DNA reads TGTGCCAGCAGCTTCCAGGGGGCAGGGGAAAAACTGTTTTTT. Amino acids: CASSFQGAGEKLFF.

The chain joins TRBV5-6 to TRBJ2-5; 7 bases match TRBD2. The germline V gene has CDR1 SGHDT and CDR2 YYEEEE. CDR3 size: 15 residues. The CDR3, as DNA: TGTGCGACAGCAGCTTTGGAGGGGAGGGAAAAGACCCAGTACTTC. As protein: CATAALEGREKTQYF.